The next 10 T cell receptor beta chains were all read from a single sample in a study of identical twins. TCRdb reprocessed the 5' RACE reads via MiXCR and lists one record per CDR3 protein. The sample records approximately 590,000 distinct CDR3 sequences, around a tenth being singletons. This same sample was also taken into another study, of yellow fever vaccine responses in identical twins.

Sequenced: PBMCs. The source is a young woman in good health.

J is TRBJ2-1 and V is TRBV14; the D call may be TRBD1 or TRBD2 (6 bases each). The germline V and J ends were trimmed by 4 bases and 8 bases, with 12 bases remaining between them. CDR3 length equals 13 residues. Germline V gene sequence: CDR1 SGHDN, CDR2 FVKESK. The DNA of the CDR3 is TGTGCCAGCAGCCGAATAAGGGGGGATGAGCAGTTCTTC. It specifies CASSRIRGDEQFF.

The chain joins TRBV25-1 to TRBJ2-7; 9 bases are shared with TRBD1. Trimming took 6 bases from V and 4 from J; bases not matched to a gene: 13. Germline V gene sequence: CDR1 MGHDK, CDR2 SYGVNS. This CDR3 region has 16 residues. In DNA, the CDR3 is TGTGCCAGCAGCTCCCCGGAGGACAGGGGCCGGTACGAGCAGTACTTC. This translates into CASSSPEDRGRYEQYF.

The sample holds one count of this clonotype. The V and J genes are TRBV20-1 and TRBJ2-5; 9 bases are shared with TRBD1. V trimming: 0 bases; J trimming: 4 bases; junction bases outside the gene matches: 6. The CDR3 is 15 residues long. Per germline, CDR1 DFQATT and CDR2 SNEGSKA (reference sequence). CDR3 DNA: TGCAGTGCTAGAGATAAACAGGGGGCGCGAGAGACCCAGTACTTC. It codes for CSARDKQGARETQYF.

This clonotype was seen only a few times. The chain links TRBV4-2 to TRBJ1-4; D may be TRBD1 (5 bases). Germline CDR1 is LGHNA and CDR2 is YNFKEQ. CDR3 length: 15 residues. V was pared by 3 bases and J by 5 bases, with 13 bases between. The CDR3 DNA follows: TGTGCCAGCAGCCAGAGGACCGGGGACAATGAAAAACTGTTTTTT. Its protein product is CASSQRTGDNEKLFF.

The chain joins TRBV20-1 to TRBJ2-2; TRBD1 matches at 10 bases. Germline loops: CDR1 DFQATT, CDR2 SNEGSKA (reference sequence). The CDR3 totals 15 residues. Trimming took 5 bases from V and 5 from J; bases not matched to a gene: 8. Here the CDR3 reads CSAERQGAGTGELFF. For the CDR3, the DNA is TGCAGTGCTGAACGACAGGGGGCAGGGACCGGGGAGCTGTTTTTT.

CDR3 nucleotide sequence: TGCGCCAGCAGCCAAGAAGTTAGCGGGGTTTACAATGAGCAGTTCTTC. Amino acids: CASSQEVSGVYNEQFF. The chain has TRBV4-3 and TRBJ2-1; 8 bases are shared with TRBD2. Germline loops: CDR1 LGHNA, CDR2 YSLEER. CDR3 length equals 16 residues. V was clipped by 0 bases and J by 4 bases; unmatched bases: 5.

In its sample, this clonotype was seen many times. The chain carries TRBV10-3 and TRBJ1-6; the D is unclear. This CDR3 spans 16 amino acids. In germline, CDR1 is ENHRY, CDR2 SYGVKD. V lost 0 bases, J lost 2 bases, and 8 bases lay in between. CDR3 region: CAISESQPTYNSPLHF. CDR3 nucleotide sequence: TGTGCCATCAGTGAGTCCCAGCCAACCTATAATTCACCCCTCCACTTT.

This clonotype came up a few times. This chain joins TRBV11-1 and TRBJ2-3; 11 positions match TRBD1. The V segment lost 5 bases and the J segment 6 bases; nucleotides outside the gene matches: 7. Germline CDR1 is SGHAT and CDR2 is FQDESV (reference sequence). This CDR3 has 15 residues. Written as DNA, the CDR3 is TGTGCCAGCAGCCCGGGACAGGGGGGTGGGGATACGCAGTATTTT. Protein: CASSPGQGGGDTQYF.

The chain employs TRBV12-3 or TRBV12-4 and TRBJ2-5, with D possibly called TRBD1 or TRBD2 (5 bases each). Trimming took off 7 bases at V and 4 bases at J, with 19 bases between the two ends. This CDR3 is built from 15 residues. The CDR3 is CASMSRDHVIETQYF. For the CDR3, the DNA is TGTGCCAGCATGTCACGGGACCACGTTATAGAGACCCAGTACTTC.

This clonotype was detected many times. The chain is built from TRBV29-1 and TRBJ2-7, with D perhaps matching TRBD1 (6 bases). The CDR3 is made up of 13 amino acids. Germline V gives CDR1 SQVTM, CDR2 ANQGSEA. V was pared by 3 bases and J by 3 bases, with 12 bases between. This CDR3 is CSVEGTGIYEQYF. CDR3 nucleotide sequence: TGCAGCGTTGAGGGTACAGGGATCTACGAGCAGTACTTC.